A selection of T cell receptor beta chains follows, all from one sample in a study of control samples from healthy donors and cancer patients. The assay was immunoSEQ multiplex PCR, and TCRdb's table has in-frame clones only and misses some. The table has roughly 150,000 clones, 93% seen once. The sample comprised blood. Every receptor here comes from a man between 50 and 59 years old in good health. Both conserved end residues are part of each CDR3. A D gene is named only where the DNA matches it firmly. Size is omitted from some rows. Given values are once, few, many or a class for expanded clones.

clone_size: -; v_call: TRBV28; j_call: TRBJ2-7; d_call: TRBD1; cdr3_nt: TGTGCCAGCACGCCTGGACAGGGTGGGATGTACGAGCAGTACTTC; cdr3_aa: CASTPGQGGMYEQYF
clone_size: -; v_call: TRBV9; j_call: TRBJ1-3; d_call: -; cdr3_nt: TGTGCCAGCAGCGTAGGGGTTTGGACAGCATCTGGAAACACCATATATTTT; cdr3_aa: CASSVGVWTASGNTIYF
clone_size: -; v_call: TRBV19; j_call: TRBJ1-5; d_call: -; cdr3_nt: TGTGCCAGTAGTAGTTCGGCGTCGGGCAATCAGCCCCAGCATTTT; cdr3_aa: CASSSSASGNQPQHF
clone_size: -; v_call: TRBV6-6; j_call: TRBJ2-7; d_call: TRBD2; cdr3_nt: TGTGCCAGCAGTTCTCTAGCGGGAGGTACGTCCTACGAGCAGTACTTC; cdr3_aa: CASSSLAGGTSYEQYF
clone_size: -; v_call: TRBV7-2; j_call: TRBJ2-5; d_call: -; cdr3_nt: TGTGCCAGCAGCCCGTCCAGGGCCCAGGAGACCCAGTACTTC; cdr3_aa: CASSPSRAQETQYF
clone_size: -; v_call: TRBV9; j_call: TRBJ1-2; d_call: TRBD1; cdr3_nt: TGTGCCAGCAGCGCTGGACAGGGGCCCTATGGCTACACCTTC; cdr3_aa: CASSAGQGPYGYTF
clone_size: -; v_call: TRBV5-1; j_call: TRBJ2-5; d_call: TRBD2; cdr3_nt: TGCGCCAGCAGCTTGGAACTCGGGAGGGCCCTGGAGACCCAGTACTTC; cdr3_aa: CASSLELGRALETQYF
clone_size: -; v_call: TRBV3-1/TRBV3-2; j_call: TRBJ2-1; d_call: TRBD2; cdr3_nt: TGTGCCAGCAGCCAAGTAGCGGGAGGGTGGAATGAGCAGTTCTTC; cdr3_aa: CASSQVAGGWNEQFF
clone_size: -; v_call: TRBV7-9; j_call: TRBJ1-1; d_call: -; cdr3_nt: TGTGCCAGCAGCCCAGCAGGGGCGAACACTGAAGCTTTCTTT; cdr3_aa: CASSPAGANTEAFF
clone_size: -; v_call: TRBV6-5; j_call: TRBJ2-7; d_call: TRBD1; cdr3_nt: TGTGCCAGCAGTTACCGGGACAGGGCCGTGCAGTACTTC; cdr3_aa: CASSYRDRAVQYF
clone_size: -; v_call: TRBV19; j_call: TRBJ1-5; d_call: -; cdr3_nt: TGTGCCAGTAACGGTCAGCCCCAGCATTTT; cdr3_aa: CASNGQPQHF
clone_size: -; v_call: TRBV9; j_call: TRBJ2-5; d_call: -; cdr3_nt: TGTGCCAGCAGCGTAGGGGGGCCCGGGCAGACCCAGTACTTC; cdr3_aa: CASSVGGPGQTQYF
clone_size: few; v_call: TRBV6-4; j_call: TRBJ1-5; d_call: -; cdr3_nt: TGTGCCAGCAGACTGGACCACGTACTCAATCAGCCCCAGCATTTT; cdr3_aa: CASRLDHVLNQPQHF
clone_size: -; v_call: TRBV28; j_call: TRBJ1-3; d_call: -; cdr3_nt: TGTGCCAGCAGCCTCGGCTCTGGAAACACCATATATTTT; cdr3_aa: CASSLGSGNTIYF
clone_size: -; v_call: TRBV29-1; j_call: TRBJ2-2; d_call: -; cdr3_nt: TGCAGCGTTTCGTCGGGGGGCGCGGGAACCGGGGAGCTGTTTTTT; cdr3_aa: CSVSSGGAGTGELFF
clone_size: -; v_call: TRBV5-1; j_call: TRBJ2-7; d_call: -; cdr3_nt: TGCGCCAGCAGCTTGGCCTGGGAGGGGGCCCACGAGCAGTACTTC; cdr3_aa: CASSLAWEGAHEQYF
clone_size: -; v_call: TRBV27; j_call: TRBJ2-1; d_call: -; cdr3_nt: TGTGCCAGCAGGGAGACCAAGGACAGGCAGTTCTTC; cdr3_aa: CASRETKDRQFF
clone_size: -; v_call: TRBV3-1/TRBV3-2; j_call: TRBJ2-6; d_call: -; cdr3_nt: TGTGCCAGCAGCCAAGATAGCCGGGTTGGGGCCAACGTCCTGACTTTC; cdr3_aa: CASSQDSRVGANVLTF
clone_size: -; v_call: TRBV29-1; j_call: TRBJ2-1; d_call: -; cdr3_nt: TGCAGCTGGGGCCGCGATGAGCAGTTCTTC; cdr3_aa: CSWGRDEQFF
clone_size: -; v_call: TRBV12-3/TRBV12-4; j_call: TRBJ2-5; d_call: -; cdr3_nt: TGTGCCAGCAGTCTCCAATCTAGGGAGACCCAGTACTTC; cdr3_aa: CASSLQSRETQYF
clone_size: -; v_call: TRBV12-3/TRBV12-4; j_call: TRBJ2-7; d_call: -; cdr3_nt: TGTGCCAGCAGTTTAGAAGGGGTGGAGCAGTACTTC; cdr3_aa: CASSLEGVEQYF
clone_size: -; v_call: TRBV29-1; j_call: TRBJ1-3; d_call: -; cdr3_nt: TGCAGCGTTTGGGGGGGCTCTGGAAACACCATATATTTT; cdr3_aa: CSVWGGSGNTIYF
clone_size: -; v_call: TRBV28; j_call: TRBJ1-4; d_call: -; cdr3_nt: TGTGCCAGCAGTTTCCCCAGGACAGATGAAAAACTGTTTTTT; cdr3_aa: CASSFPRTDEKLFF
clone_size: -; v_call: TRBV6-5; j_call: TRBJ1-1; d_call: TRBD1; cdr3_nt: TGTGCCAGCAGGGGAGGACAGGGGGCAAGGACTGAAGCTTTCTTT; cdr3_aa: CASRGGQGARTEAFF
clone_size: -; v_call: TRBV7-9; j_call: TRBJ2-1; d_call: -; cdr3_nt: TGTGCCAGCAGCAACACAAGGGTCGTTTACAATGAGCAGTTCTTC; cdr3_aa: CASSNTRVVYNEQFF
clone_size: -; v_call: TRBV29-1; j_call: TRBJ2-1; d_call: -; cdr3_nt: TGCAGCGTTGAAGATCCGAAGGGGCGGACCTACAATGAGCAGTTCTTC; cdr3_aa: CSVEDPKGRTYNEQFF
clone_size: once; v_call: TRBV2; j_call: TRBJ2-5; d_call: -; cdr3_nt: TGTGCCAGCAGTTTGTACCAAGAGACCCAGTACTTC; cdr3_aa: CASSLYQETQYF
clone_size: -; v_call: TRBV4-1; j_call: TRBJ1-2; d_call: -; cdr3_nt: TGCGCCAGCAGCCGGCCACAGGGCGGGCGTTATGGCTACACCTTC; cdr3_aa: CASSRPQGGRYGYTF
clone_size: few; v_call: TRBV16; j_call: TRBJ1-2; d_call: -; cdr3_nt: TGTGCCAGCAGCCAATCGCGCGGAGGCTACACCTTC; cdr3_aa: CASSQSRGGYTF